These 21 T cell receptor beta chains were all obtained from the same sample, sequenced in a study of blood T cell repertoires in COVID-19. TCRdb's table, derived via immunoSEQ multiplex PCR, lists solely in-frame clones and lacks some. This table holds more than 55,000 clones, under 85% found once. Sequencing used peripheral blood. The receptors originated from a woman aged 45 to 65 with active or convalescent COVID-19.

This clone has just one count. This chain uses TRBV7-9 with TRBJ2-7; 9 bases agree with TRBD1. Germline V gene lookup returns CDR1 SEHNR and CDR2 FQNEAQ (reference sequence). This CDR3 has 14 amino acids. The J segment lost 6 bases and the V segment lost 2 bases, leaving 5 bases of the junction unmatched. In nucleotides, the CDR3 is TGTGCCAGCAGCTTAATAATGACAGGGGGCGAGCAGTACTTC. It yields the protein CASSLIMTGGEQYF. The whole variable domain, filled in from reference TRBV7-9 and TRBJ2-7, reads DTGVSQNPRHKITKRGQNVTFRCDPISEHNRLYWYRQTLGQGPEFLTYFQNEAQLEKSRLLSDRFSAERPKGSFSTLEIQRTEQGDSAMYLCASSLIMTGGEQYFGPGTRLTVT.

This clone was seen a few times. CDR3 nucleotide sequence: TGTGCCAGCAGCCGTAGGACAGGGGGTAACTATGGCTACACCTTC. Protein product: CASSRRTGGNYGYTF. V is TRBV5-5 and J is TRBJ1-2; 10 bases align to TRBD1. CDR3 length equals 15 residues. The germline V gene has CDR1 SGHKS and CDR2 YYEKEE (reference sequence). V was clipped by 4 bases and J by 1 base; unmatched bases: 4.

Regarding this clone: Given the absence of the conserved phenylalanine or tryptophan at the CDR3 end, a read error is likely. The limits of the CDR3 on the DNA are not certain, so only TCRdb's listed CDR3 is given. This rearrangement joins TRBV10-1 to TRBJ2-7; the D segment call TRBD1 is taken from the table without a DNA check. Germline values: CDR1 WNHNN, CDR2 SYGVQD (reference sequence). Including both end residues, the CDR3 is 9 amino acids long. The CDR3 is CASTPGQLR.

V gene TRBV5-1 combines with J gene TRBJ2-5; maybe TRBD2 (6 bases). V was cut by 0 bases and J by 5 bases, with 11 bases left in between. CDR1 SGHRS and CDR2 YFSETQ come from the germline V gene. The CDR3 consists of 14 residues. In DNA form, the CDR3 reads TGCGCCAGCAGCTTGGCTGCGGGATCGGAGACCCAGTACTTC. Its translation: CASSLAAGSETQYF.

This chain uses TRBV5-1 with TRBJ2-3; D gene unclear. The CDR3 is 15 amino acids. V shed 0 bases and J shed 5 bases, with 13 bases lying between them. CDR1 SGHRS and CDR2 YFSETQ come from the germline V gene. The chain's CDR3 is CASSLALSTQDTQYF. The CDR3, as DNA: TGCGCCAGCAGCTTGGCCTTGTCCACTCAAGATACGCAGTATTTT.

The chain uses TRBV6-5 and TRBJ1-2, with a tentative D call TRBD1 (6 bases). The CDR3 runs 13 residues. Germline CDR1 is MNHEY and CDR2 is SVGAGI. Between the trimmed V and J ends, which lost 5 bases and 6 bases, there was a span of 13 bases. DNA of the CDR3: TGTGCCAGCAGTACCGCAGGGGTTGATGGCTACACCTTC. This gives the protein CASSTAGVDGYTF.

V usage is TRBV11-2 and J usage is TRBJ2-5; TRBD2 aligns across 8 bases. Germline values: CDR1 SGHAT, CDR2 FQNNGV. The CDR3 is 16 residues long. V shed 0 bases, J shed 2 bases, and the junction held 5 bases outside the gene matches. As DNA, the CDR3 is TGTGCCAGCAGCTTAGAGGCTAGCGGGCCGCAAGAGACCCAGTACTTC. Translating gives CASSLEASGPQETQYF.

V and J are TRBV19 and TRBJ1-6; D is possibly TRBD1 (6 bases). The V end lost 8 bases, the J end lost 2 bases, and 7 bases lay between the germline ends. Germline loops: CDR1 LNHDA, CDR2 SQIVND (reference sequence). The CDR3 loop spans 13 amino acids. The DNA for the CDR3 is TGTGCCAGTGGGGACACCTATAATTCACCCCTCCACTTT. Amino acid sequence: CASGDTYNSPLHF.

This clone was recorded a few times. CDR3 protein: CASSPGGDGGYTF. The CDR3 region has the DNA TGTGCCAGCAGCCCAGGGGGAGACGGGGGCTACACCTTC. The chain is built from TRBV7-3 and TRBJ1-2, with TRBD1 matching 7 bases. The CDR3 is made up of 13 amino acids. Trimming removed 5 bases from V and 8 bases from J; junction bases left unmatched: 8. Germline CDR1 and CDR2: SGHTA and FQGTGA.

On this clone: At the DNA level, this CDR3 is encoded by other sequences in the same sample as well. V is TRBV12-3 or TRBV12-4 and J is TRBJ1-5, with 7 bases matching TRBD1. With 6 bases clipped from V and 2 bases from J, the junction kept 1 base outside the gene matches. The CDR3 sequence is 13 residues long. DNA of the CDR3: TGTGCCAGCAGGGGGACAGGCAATCAGCCCCAGCATTTT. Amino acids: CASRGTGNQPQHF.

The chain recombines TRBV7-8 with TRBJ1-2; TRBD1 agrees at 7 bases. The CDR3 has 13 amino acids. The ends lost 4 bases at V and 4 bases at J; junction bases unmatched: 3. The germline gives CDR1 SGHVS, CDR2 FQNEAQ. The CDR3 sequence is CASSSTGPYGYTF. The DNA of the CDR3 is TGTGCCAGCAGCTCGACAGGGCCCTATGGCTACACCTTC.

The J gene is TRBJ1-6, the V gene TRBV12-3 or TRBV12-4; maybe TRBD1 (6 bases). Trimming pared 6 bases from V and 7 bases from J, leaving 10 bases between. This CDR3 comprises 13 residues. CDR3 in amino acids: CASSAQGNSPLHF. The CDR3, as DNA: TGTGCCAGCAGCGCACAGGGAAATTCACCCCTCCACTTT.

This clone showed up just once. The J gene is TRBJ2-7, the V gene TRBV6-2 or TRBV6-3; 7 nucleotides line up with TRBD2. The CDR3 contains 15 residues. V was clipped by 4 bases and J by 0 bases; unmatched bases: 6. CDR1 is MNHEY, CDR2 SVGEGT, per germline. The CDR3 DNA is TGTGCCAGCAGTTCGACTAGCAGGGTCTCCTACGAGCAGTACTTC. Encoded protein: CASSSTSRVSYEQYF.

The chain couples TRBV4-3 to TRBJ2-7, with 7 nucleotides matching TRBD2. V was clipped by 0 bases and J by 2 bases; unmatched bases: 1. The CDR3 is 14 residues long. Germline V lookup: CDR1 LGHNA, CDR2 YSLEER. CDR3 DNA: TGCGCCAGCAGCCAAGACGGGGGGACCTACGAGCAGTACTTC. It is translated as CASSQDGGTYEQYF.

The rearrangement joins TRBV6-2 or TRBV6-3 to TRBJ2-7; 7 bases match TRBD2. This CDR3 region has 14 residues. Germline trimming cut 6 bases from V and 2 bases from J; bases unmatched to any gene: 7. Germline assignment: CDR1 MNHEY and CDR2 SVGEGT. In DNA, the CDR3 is TGTGCCAGCAGCCCTCTAGCGGCCCCCTACGAGCAGTACTTC. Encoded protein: CASSPLAAPYEQYF.

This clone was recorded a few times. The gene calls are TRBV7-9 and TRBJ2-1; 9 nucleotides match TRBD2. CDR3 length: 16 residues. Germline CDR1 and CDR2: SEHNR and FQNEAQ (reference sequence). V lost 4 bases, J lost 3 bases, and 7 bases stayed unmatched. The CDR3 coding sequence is TGTGCCAGCAGCTCAAGGACTAGCGAGGACTACAATGAGCAGTTCTTC. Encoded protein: CASSSRTSEDYNEQFF.

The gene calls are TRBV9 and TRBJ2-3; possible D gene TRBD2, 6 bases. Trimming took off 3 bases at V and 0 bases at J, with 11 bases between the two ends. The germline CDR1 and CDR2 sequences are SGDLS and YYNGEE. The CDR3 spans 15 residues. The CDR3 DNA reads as TGTGCCAGCAGCGCTAGTGGGACTAGCACAGATACGCAGTATTTT. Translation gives CASSASGTSTDTQYF. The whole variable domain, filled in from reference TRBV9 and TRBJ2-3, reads DSGVTQTPKHLITATGQRVTLRCSPRSGDLSVYWYQQSLDQGLQFLIQYYNGEERAKGNILERFSAQQFPDLHSELNLSSLELGDSALYFCASSASGTSTDTQYFGPGTRLTVL.

The CDR3 spells CASSQDPAGGPTGELFF. CDR3 in DNA: TGTGCCAGCAGCCAAGATCCAGCGGGAGGGCCTACCGGGGAGCTGTTTTTT. V usage is TRBV4-2 and J usage is TRBJ2-2, with TRBD2 matching over 10 bases. Germline loops: CDR1 LGHNA, CDR2 YNFKEQ. CDR3 size: 17 residues. Trimming took 0 bases from V and 5 from J; bases not matched to a gene: 6.

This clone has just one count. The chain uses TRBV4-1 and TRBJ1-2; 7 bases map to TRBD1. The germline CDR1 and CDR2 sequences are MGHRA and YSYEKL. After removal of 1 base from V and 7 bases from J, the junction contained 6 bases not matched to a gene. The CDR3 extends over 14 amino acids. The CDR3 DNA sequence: TGCGCCAGCAGCCAAGGGCGGGACAGAGCTGGCTACACCTTC. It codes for CASSQGRDRAGYTF.

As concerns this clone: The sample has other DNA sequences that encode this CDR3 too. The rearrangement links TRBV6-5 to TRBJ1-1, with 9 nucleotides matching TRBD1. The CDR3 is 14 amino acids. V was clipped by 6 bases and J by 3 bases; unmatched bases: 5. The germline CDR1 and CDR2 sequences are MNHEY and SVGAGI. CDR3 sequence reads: CASSLQGAYTEAFF. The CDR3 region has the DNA TGTGCCAGCAGCCTACAGGGGGCTTACACTGAAGCTTTCTTT.

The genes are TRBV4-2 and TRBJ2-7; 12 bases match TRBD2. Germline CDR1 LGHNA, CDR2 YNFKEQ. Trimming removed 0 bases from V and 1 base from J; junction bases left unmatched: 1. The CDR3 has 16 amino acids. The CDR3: CASSQETSGSSYEQYF. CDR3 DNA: TGTGCCAGCAGCCAAGAGACTAGCGGGAGTTCCTACGAGCAGTACTTC.